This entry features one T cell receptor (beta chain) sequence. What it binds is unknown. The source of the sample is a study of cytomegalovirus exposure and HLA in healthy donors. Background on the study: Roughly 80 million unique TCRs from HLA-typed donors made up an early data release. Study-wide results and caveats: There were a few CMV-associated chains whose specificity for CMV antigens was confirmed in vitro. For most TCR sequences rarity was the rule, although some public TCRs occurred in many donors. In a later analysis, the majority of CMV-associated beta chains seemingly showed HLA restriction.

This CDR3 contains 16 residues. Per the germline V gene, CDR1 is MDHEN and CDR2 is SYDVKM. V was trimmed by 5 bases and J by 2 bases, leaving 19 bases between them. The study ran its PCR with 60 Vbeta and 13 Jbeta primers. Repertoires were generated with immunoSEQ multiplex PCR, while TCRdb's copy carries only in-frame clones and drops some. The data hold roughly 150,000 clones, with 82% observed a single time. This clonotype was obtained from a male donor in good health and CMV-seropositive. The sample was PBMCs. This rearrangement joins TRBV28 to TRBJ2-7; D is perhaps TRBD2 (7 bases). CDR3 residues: CASSLSSGGSPYEQYF. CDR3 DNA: TGTGCCAGCAGTCTCTCTTCGGGGGGCAGTCCCTACGAGCAGTACTTC.